This T cell receptor (beta chain) is from a study of shared clonotypes between healthy human individuals. About this clone: The target antigen is unknown.

Naive CD8 isolation took CD45RO-negative cells positively selected for CCR7 and excluded terminally differentiated effector memory CD45RA+ cells. It was across several immunoSEQ plates that each subset's genomic DNA was evenly split. Here immunoSEQ multiplex PCR was the method, and the copy in TCRdb shows in-frame clones only, minus some. The table has about 2 million clones, less than 95% seen once; the top ten hold approximately 1.2%. Germline values: CDR1 SGHVS, CDR2 FNYEAQ. This CDR3 region has 13 residues. Trimming left V 1 base short and J 6 bases short, with 7 bases between. Broader study findings: Tissue TCR repertoires likely differ from these blood-only repertoires. Rarefaction showed that sequencing of sorted subsets was incomplete (despite large depth). Since donors were few, the genetic and exposure-history diversity represented was limited.

The material sequenced was naive CD8+ T cells sorted from blood. The TCR comes from a man younger than 35 in good health. The V and J genes are TRBV7-6 and TRBJ1-5, with D possibly being TRBD1 (5 bases). CDR3 protein: CASSLGGAQPQHF. Here the CDR3 DNA reads TGTGCCAGCAGCTTAGGAGGGGCTCAGCCCCAGCATTTT.